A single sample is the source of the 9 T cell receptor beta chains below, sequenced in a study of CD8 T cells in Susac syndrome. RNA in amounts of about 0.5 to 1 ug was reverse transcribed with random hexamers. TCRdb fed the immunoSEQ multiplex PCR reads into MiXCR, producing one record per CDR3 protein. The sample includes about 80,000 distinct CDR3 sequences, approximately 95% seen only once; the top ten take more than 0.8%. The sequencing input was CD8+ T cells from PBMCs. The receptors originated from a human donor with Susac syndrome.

This CDR3 reads CASSQDGQDYEQYF. CDR3 nucleotides: TGCGCCAGCAGCCAAGATGGTCAAGACTACGAGCAGTACTTC. The J gene is TRBJ2-7, the V gene TRBV4-3; D is uncertain. Germline V gene lookup returns CDR1 LGHNA and CDR2 YSLEER. The V end lost 0 bases, the J end lost 3 bases, and 9 bases lay between the germline ends. The CDR3 loop spans 14 amino acids.

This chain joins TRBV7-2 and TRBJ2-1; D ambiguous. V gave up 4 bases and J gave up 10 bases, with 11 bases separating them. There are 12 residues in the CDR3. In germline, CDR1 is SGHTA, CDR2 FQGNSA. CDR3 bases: TGTGCCAGCAGCTCCAGACCATCAGAGCAGTTCTTC. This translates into CASSSRPSEQFF.

The DNA for the CDR3 is TGCAGTGCTAGAGATCCCTTCGGAGCTCTCGATGAGCAGTTCTTC. Its translation is CSARDPFGALDEQFF. The chain recombines TRBV20-1 with TRBJ2-1; no clear D. Per germline, CDR1 DFQATT and CDR2 SNEGSKA (reference sequence). CDR3 length: 15 residues. The V gene lost 0 bases and the J gene lost 8 bases, with 17 bases spanning the gap.

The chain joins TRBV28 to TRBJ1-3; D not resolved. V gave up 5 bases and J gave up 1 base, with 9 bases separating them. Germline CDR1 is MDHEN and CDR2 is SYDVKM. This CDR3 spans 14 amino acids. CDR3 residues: CASSRIISGNTIYF. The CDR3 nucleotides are TGTGCCAGCAGTCGCATTATTTCTGGAAACACCATATATTTT.

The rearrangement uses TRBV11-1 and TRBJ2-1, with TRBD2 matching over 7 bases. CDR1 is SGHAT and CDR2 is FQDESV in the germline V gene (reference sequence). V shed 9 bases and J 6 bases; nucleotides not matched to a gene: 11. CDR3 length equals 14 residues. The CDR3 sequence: CASSTSGNRNEQFF. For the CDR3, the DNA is TGTGCCAGTTCCACCAGCGGGAATCGCAATGAGCAGTTCTTC.

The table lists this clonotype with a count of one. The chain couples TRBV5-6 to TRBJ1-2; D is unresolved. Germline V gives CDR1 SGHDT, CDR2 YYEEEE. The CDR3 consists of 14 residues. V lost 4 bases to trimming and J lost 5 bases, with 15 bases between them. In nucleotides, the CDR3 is TGTGCCAGCAGCCCGGACGGCGGAGGATATGGCTACACCTTC. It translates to CASSPDGGGYGYTF.

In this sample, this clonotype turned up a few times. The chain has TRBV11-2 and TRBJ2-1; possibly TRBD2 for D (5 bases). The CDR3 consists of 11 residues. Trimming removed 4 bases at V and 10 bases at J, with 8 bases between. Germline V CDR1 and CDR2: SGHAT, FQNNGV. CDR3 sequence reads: CASSWSGEQFF. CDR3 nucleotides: TGTGCCAGCAGCTGGTCGGGGGAGCAGTTCTTC.

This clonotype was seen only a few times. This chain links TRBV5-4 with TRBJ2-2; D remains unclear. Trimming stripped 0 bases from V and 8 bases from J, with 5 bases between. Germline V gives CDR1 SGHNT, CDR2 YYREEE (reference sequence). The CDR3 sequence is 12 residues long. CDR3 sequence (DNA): TGTGCCAGCAGCTTGGGTGCGGGGGAGCTGTTTTTT. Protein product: CASSLGAGELFF.

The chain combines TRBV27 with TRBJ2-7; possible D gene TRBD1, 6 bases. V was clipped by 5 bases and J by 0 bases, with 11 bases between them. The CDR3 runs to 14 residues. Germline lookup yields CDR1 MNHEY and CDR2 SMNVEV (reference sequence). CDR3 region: CASSPGQFSYEQYF. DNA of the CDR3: TGTGCCAGCAGTCCCGGACAGTTCTCCTACGAGCAGTACTTC.